Shown below are 8 T cell receptor beta chains from a single sample sequenced in a study of blood T cell repertoires in COVID-19. The method was immunoSEQ multiplex PCR; TCRdb's version includes in-frame clones alone and lacks a portion of them. Of about 120,000 clones listed, about 81% are singletons. The material sequenced was peripheral blood. The receptors shown here come from a man aged 25 to 40 with COVID-19, enrolled during active disease.

V gene TRBV11-3 combines with J gene TRBJ2-7, with a possible D match to TRBD1 (5 bases). Trimming cost V 4 bases and J 7 bases, with 11 bases left between them. This CDR3 is built from 12 residues. Germline lookup yields CDR1 SGHNT and CDR2 YENEEA. The CDR3 is CASSSGILEQYF. CDR3 nucleotides: TGTGCCAGCAGCTCAGGGATACTAGAGCAGTACTTC.

This chain joins TRBV19 and TRBJ1-1; D not certain. Trimming stripped 3 bases from V and 10 bases from J, with 15 bases between. The CDR3 covers 13 residues. Germline CDR1 is LNHDA and CDR2 is SQIVND (reference sequence). The CDR3 nucleotides are TGTGCCAGTAGTATGTCCGTCTGGTTCGGAGCTTTCTTT. This encodes CASSMSVWFGAFF.

The chain uses TRBV28 and TRBJ1-2; 9 bases line up with TRBD1. With 3 bases clipped from V and 7 bases from J, the junction kept 3 bases outside the gene matches. CDR1 and CDR2 from the germline V gene are MDHEN and SYDVKM. There are 13 residues in the CDR3. The CDR3 region is CASSFRQGVGYTF. The CDR3 nucleotides are TGTGCCAGCAGTTTCCGACAGGGGGTTGGCTACACCTTC.

This clone was picked up a small number of times. This rearrangement joins TRBV6-4 to TRBJ2-7; 10 bases agree with TRBD1. The CDR3 sequence is 17 residues long. CDR1 MRHNA and CDR2 SNTAGT come from the germline V gene. The V and J ends lost 9 bases and 4 bases, in that order; junction bases with no gene match: 18. In nucleotides, the CDR3 is TGTGCCAGGCGCGGCAGGACAGGGGGGCCTAAAAGGTACGAGCAGTACTTC. Residues: CARRGRTGGPKRYEQYF.

V and J are TRBV6-6 and TRBJ2-2; 7 bases fit TRBD1. The CDR3 totals 13 residues. V was pared by 6 bases and J by 6 bases, with 4 bases of the junction left unmatched. The germline CDR1 and CDR2 sequences are MNHNY and SVGAGI (reference sequence). In DNA form, the CDR3 reads TGTGCCAGCAGCAACAGGGGTGCCGGGGAGCTGTTTTTT. This sequence encodes CASSNRGAGELFF.

The chain recombines TRBV9 with TRBJ1-1; tentative D call: TRBD1 (5 bases). V shed 5 bases and J shed 2 bases, with 13 bases lying between them. The CDR3 is made up of 14 amino acids. Germline V gene lookup returns CDR1 SGDLS and CDR2 YYNGEE. CDR3 loop: CASRDMGGNTEAFF. CDR3 bases: TGTGCCAGCAGGGATATGGGGGGAAACACTGAAGCTTTCTTT. The full variable domain, its missing parts supplied by reference TRBV9 and TRBJ1-1, is DSGVTQTPKHLITATGQRVTLRCSPRSGDLSVYWYQQSLDQGLQFLIQYYNGEERAKGNILERFSAQQFPDLHSELNLSSLELGDSALYFCASRDMGGNTEAFFGQGTRLTVV.

This clone was observed at least ten times. This sequence joins TRBV28 and TRBJ1-5; 9 nucleotides agree with TRBD1. Germline V CDR1 and CDR2: MDHEN, SYDVKM. V was pared by 8 bases and J by 3 bases, with 14 bases of the junction left unmatched. CDR3 length: 17 amino acids. The CDR3 bases are TGTGCCAGCCATTGGTTAACAGGGGGCCCTATCAATCAGCCCCAGCATTTT. Protein sequence: CASHWLTGGPINQPQHF.

The chain joins TRBV4-3 to TRBJ2-1; 15 bases agree with TRBD2. The germline CDR1 and CDR2 sequences are LGHNA and YSLEER. The length of the CDR3 is 19 residues. V dropped 0 bases and J dropped 6; count of bases not matched to a gene: 9. The CDR3 DNA sequence: TGCGCCAGCAGCCAAGAAAGCGGACTAGCGGGGGGGAGGGGCAATGAGCAGTTCTTC. It codes for CASSQESGLAGGRGNEQFF.